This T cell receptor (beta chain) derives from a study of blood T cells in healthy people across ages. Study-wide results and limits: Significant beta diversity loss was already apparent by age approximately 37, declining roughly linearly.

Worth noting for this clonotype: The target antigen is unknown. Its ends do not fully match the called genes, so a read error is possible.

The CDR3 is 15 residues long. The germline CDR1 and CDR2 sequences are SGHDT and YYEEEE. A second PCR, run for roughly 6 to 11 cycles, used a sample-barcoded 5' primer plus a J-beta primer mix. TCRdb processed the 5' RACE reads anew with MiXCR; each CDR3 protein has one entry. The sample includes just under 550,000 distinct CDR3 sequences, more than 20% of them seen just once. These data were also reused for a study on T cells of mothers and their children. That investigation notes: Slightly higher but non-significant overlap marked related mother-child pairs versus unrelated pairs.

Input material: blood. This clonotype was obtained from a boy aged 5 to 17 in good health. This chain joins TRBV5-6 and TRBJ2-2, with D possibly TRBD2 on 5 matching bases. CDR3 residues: CASSLEESDTGELFF. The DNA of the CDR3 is TGTGCCAGCAGCTTAGAGGAGTCAGACACCGGGGAACTGTTTTTT.